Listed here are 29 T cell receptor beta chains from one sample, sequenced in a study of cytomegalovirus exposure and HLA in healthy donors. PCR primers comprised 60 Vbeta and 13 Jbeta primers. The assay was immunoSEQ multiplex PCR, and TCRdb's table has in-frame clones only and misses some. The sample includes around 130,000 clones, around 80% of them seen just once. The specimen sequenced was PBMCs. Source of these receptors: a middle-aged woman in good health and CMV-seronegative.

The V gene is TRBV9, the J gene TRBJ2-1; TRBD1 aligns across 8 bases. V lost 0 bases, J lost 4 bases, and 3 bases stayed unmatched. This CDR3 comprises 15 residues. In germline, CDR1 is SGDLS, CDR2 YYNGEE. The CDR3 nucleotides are TGTGCCAGCAGCGTAGGGAGACAGGGGTACAATGAGCAGTTCTTC. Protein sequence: CASSVGRQGYNEQFF.

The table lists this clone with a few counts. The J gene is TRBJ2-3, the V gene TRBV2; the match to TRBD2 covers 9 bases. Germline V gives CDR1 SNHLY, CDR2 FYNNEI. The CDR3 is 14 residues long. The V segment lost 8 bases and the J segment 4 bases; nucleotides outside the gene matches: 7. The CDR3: CASQAGLAPDTQYF. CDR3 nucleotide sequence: TGTGCCAGCCAAGCTGGACTAGCGCCAGATACGCAGTATTTT.

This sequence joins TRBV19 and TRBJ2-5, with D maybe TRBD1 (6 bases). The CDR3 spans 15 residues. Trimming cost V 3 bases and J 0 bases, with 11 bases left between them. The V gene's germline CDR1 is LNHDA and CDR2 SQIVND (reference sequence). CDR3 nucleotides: TGTGCCAGTAGTATTTCCGGACAGTACCAAGAGACCCAGTACTTC. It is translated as CASSISGQYQETQYF.

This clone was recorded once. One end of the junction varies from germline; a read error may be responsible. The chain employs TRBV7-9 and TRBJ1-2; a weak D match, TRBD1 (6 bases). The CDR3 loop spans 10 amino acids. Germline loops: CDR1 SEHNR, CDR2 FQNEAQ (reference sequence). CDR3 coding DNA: TGTTCCAGCAGGTCGGGACATTCCATCTTC. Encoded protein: CSSRSGHSIF.

CDR3 loop: CASSIETSGRSPGELFF. CDR3 DNA sequence: TGTGCCAGTAGTATTGAAACTAGCGGGAGAAGCCCCGGGGAGCTGTTTTTT. The rearrangement links TRBV19 to TRBJ2-2; TRBD2 matches at 11 bases. The junction had 9 bases not matched to a gene; V was cut back by 3 bases and J by 6 bases. Germline V gene lookup returns CDR1 LNHDA and CDR2 SQIVND (reference sequence). This CDR3 spans 17 amino acids.

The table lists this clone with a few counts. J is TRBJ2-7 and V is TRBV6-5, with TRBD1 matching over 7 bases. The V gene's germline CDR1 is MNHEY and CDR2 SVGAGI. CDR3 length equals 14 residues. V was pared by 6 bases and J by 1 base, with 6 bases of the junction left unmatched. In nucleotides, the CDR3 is TGTGCCAGCAGAACGACAGGGAAATCCTACGAGCAGTACTTC. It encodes CASRTTGKSYEQYF.

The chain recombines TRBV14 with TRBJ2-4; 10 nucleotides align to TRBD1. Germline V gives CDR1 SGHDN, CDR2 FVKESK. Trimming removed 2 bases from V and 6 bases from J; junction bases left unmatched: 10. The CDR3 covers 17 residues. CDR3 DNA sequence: TGTGCCAGCAGCCAATATTCCTCGACAGGGGGCATAAACATTCAGTACTTC. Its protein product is CASSQYSSTGGINIQYF.

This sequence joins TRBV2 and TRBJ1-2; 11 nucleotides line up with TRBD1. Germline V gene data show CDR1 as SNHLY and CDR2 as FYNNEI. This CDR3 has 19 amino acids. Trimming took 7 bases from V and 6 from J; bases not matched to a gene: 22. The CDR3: CASTGQGALGRTSPHGYTF. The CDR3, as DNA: TGTGCCAGCACCGGACAGGGGGCCCTTGGGCGAACCTCCCCTCATGGCTACACCTTC.

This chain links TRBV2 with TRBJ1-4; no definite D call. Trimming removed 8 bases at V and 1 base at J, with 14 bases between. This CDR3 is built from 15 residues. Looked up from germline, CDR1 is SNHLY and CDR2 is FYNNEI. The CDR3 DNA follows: TGTGCCAGCCGATCGGGAAGGGTAACTAATGAAAAACTGTTTTTT. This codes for CASRSGRVTNEKLFF.

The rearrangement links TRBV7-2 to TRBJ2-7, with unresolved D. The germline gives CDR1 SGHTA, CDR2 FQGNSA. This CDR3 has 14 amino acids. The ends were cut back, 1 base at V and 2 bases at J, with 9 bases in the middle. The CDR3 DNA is TGTGCCAGCAGCTTAGATCTGGGCGCCTACGAGCAGTACTTC. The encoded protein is CASSLDLGAYEQYF.

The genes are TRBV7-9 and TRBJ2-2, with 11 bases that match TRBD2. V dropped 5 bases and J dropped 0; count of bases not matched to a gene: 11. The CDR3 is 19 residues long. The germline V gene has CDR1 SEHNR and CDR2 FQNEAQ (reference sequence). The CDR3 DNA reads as TGTGCCAGCAGCGGAGGTAGCGGGGGGGCCCCCGCGAACACCGGGGAGCTGTTTTTT. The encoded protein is CASSGGSGGAPANTGELFF.

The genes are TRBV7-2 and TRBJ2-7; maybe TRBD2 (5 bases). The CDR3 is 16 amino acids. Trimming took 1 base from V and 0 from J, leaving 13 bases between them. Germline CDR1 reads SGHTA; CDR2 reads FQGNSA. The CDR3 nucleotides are TGTGCCAGCAGCTTAGAACCCAGCGGCTTCTCCTACGAGCAGTACTTC. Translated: CASSLEPSGFSYEQYF.

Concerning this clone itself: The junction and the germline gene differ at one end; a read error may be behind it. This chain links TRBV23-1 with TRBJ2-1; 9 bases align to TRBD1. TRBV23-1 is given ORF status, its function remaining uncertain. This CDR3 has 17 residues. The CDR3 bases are TGCTCCAGCAGTCAATGGCCCCAGGGACAGGGTGGGAATGAGCAGTTCTTC. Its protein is CSSSQWPQGQGGNEQFF.

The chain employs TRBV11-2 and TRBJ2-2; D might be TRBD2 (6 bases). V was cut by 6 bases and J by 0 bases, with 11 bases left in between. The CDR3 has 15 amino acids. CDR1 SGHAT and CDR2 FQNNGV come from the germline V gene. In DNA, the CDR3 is TGTGCCAGCAGAAAAGCGGGCGCGAACACCGGGGAGCTGTTTTTT. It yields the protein CASRKAGANTGELFF.

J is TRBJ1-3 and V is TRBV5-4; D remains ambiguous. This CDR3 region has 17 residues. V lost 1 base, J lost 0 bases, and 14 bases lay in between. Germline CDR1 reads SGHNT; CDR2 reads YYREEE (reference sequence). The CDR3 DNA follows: TGTGCCAGCAGCTTGCGAGGGTCCCCCCTCTCTGGAAACACCATATATTTT. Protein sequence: CASSLRGSPLSGNTIYF.

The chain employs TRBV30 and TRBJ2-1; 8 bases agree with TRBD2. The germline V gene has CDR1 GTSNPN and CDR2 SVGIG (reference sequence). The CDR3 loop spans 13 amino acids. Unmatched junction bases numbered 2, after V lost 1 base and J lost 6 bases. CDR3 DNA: TGTGCCTGGAGTGGGCGGGAGGCCAATGAGCAGTTCTTC. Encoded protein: CAWSGREANEQFF.

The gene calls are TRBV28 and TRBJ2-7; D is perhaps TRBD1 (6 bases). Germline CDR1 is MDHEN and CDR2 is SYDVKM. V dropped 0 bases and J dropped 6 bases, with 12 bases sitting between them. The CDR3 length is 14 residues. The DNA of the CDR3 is TGTGCCAGCAGTTTATGGGGGGCAGGGGCCGAGCAGTACTTC. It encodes CASSLWGAGAEQYF.

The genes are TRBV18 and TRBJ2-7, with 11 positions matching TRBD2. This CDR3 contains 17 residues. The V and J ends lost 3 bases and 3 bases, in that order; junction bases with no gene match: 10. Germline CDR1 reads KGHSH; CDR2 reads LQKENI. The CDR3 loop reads CASSPSAGLAERYEQYF. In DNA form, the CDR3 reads TGTGCCAGCTCACCCTCGGCGGGACTAGCGGAACGCTACGAGCAGTACTTC.

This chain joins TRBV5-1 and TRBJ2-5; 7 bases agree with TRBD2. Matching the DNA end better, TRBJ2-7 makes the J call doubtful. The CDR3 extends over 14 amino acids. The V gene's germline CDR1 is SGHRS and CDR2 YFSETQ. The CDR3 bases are TGCGCCAGCAGCCCAAGCGGGGACTCCTACGAGCAGTACTTC. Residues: CASSPSGDSYEQYF.

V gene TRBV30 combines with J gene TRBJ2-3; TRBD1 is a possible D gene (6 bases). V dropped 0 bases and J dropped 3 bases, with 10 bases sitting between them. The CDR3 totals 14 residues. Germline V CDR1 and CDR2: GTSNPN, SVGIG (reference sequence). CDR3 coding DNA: TGTGCCTGGAGTGTAGGACAGACGACAGATACGCAGTATTTT. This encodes CAWSVGQTTDTQYF.

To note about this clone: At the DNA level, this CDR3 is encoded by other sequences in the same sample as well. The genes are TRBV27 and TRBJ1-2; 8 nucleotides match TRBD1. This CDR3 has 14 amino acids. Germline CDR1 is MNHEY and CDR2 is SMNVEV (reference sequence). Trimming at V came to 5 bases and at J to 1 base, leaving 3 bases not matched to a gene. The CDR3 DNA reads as TGTGCCAGCAGTCAACAGGGGGGTAACTATGGCTACACCTTC. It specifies CASSQQGGNYGYTF.

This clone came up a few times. The CDR3 sequence is CAFGSDGNQPQHF. The DNA of the CDR3 is TGTGCCTTCGGGAGCGACGGAAATCAGCCCCAGCATTTT. This chain joins TRBV30 and TRBJ1-5; D is unresolved. Germline lookup yields CDR1 GTSNPN and CDR2 SVGIG (reference sequence). Between the trimmed V and J ends, which lost 7 bases and 4 bases, there was a span of 14 bases. CDR3 length: 13 residues.

CDR3 sequence (DNA): TGTGCCAGCAGTTTAGGCGGGACCAACTACGAGCAGTACTTC. Its translation: CASSLGGTNYEQYF. The chain couples TRBV28 to TRBJ2-7; TRBD2 might be the D (6 bases). Germline V CDR1 and CDR2: MDHEN, SYDVKM. The CDR3 covers 14 residues. V lost 2 bases and J lost 3, with 11 bases in between.

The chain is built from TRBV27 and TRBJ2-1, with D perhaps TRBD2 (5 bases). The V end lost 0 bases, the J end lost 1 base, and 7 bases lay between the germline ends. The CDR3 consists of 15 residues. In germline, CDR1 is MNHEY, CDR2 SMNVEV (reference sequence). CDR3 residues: CASSLSTGSYNEQFF. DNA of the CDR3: TGTGCCAGCAGTTTATCGACGGGGTCCTACAATGAGCAGTTCTTC.

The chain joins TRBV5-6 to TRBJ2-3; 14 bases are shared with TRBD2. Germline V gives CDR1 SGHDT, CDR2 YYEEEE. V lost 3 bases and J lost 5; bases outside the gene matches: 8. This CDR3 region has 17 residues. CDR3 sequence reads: CASSWGTSGGSGDTQYF. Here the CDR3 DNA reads TGTGCCAGCAGCTGGGGGACTAGCGGGGGTTCAGGAGATACGCAGTATTTT.

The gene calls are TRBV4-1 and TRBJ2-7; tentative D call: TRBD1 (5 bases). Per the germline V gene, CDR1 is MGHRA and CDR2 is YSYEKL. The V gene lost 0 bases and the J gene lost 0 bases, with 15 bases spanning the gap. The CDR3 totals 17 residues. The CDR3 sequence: CASSQDRSAGLSYEQYF. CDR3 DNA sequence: TGCGCCAGCAGCCAAGATAGGTCGGCAGGGCTCTCCTACGAGCAGTACTTC.

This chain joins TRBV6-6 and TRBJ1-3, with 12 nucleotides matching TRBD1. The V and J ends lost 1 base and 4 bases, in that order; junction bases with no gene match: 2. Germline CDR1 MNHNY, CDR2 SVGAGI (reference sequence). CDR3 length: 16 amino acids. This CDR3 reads CASSYFGTGGGNTIYF. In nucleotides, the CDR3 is TGTGCCAGCAGTTACTTCGGGACAGGGGGCGGAAACACCATATATTTT.

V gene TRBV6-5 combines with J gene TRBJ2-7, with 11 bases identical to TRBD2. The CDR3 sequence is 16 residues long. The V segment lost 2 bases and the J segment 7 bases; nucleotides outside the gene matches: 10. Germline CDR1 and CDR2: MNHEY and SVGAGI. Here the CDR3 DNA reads TGTGCCAGCAGTTACGCGACCTACAGACTAGCGGGGGAGCAGTACTTC. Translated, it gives CASSYATYRLAGEQYF.

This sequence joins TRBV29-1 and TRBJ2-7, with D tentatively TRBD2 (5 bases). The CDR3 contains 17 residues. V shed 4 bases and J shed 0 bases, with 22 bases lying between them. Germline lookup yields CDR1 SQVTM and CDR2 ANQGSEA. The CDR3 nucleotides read TGCAGCGTTGTTAACCCCACCAAAGAGGGCGGCTCCTACGAGCAGTACTTC. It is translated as CSVVNPTKEGGSYEQYF.